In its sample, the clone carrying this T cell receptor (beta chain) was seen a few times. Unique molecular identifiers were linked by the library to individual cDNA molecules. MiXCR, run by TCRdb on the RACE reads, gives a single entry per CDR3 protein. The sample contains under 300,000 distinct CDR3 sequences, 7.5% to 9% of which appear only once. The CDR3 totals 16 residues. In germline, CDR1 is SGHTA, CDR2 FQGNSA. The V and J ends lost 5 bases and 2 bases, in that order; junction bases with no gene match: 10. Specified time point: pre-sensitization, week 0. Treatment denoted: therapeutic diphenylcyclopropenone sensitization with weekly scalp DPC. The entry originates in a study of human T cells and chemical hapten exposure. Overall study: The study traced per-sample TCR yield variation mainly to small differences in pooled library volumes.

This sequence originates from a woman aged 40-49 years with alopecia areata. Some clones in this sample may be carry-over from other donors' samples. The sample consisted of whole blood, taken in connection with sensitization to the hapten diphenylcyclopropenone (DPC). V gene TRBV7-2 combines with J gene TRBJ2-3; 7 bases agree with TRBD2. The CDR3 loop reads CASSAGLGSPTDTQYF. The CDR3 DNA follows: TGTGCCAGCAGCGCTGGACTAGGTTCCCCCACAGATACGCAGTATTTT.